This T cell receptor (beta chain) emerged from a study of sequential checkpoint blockade in melanoma. Study information: First-line arms were nivolumab then ipilimumab, or the reverse, randomized 1:1.

V trimming: 1 base; J trimming: 3 bases; junction bases outside the gene matches: 7. Germline lookup yields CDR1 MGHRA and CDR2 YSYEKL. The length of the CDR3 is 17 residues. Treatment here: randomized to nivolumab then ipilimumab (arm A) or the reverse (arm B). PBMC sorting kept live CD3+CD8+ cells without CD19 or CD56. The protocol was immunoSEQ multiplex PCR, while the TCRdb copy is restricted to in-frame clones and leaves out a portion. In the table there are just over 15,000 clones, roughly 82% of which are singletons. The chain carries TRBV4-1 and TRBJ2-1; 9 bases align to TRBD1. The source of this sequence is a human donor with melanoma. The sequencing here drew on CD8+ T cells sorted from blood (inferred from file names), taken from a patient given nivolumab and ipilimumab in sequence. This chain's CDR3 is CASSQGTDRGDYNEQFF. Written as DNA, the CDR3 is TGCGCCAGCAGCCAAGGGACGGACAGGGGTGACTACAATGAGCAGTTCTTC.